The rows below give T cell receptor beta chains drawn from one sample of a study of shared clonotypes between healthy human individuals. Clones were sequenced by immunoSEQ multiplex PCR, and TCRdb holds only the in-frame ones, with some missing. The data show 550,000 to 750,000 clones, just under 97% seen once. Sequenced material: naive CD8+ T cells sorted from blood. The source is a woman aged 25-40 years in good health. Each CDR3 is given with its conserved first and last residue. A D gene is named only where the DNA matches it firmly.

>TRBV10-1|.
CASSGTVDRPYTDTQYF
>TRBV5-6|TRBD1
CASSLTGDYGYTF
>TRBV27|.
CASSSYQLGEQFF
>TRBV7-9|.
CASRDLTGELFF
>TRBV5-1|.
CASSLSKGSRYGYTF
>TRBV11-2|.
CASSLVVNEQYF
>TRBV6-6|TRBD1
CASRESTGGLYEQYF
>TRBV5-1|.
CASSLNPGPYNEQFF
>TRBV4-1|TRBD1
CASRDRGLNQPQHF
>TRBV28|.
CASSRPPRVNTEAFF
>TRBV5-4|TRBD1
CASSPGTGYTDTQYF
>TRBV23-1|TRBD1
CASSRGQGDTEAFF
>TRBV7-9|.
CASSAEQGQETQYF
>TRBV25-1|.
CASNGDLAEKLFF
>TRBV28|.
CASKNSYSNQPQHF
>TRBV6-1|.
CASSEALPPSFFTEAFF
>TRBV10-2|TRBD1
CATSTGDEQYF
>TRBV9|TRBD1
CASSPGTGGLAFF